This T cell receptor (beta chain) was captured by sequencing in a study of OX40 agonist ivuxolimab in advanced cancers. Study at large: Three dose-escalation patients had partial responses: one with hepatocellular carcinoma and two with cutaneous melanoma.

Here immunoSEQ multiplex PCR was the method, and the copy in TCRdb shows in-frame clones only, minus some. The sample includes about 57,000 clones, about 83% of them seen just once. Study results and caveats: More expanded clones were found, on average, in CD8+ than in CD4+ T cells. At 0.1 to 3.0 mg/kg, CD4+ and CD8+ blood T cells expanded clonally by week 6. Among expanded peripheral T cells, antigen specificity went undetermined.

Of note for this clone: Its antigen is undetermined.

This CDR3 region has 14 residues. V was shortened by 5 bases and J by 4 bases, with 14 bases between the two germline ends. The germline CDR1 and CDR2 sequences are MNHEY and SVGAGI. The receptor was derived from an adult with an advanced solid tumor such as melanoma, head and neck, liver or kidney cancer. The specimen comprised CD4+ or CD8+ T cells sorted from blood, sampled in a trial of the OX40 agonist ivuxolimab. J is TRBJ1-2 and V is TRBV6-5; D uncertain. CDR3 residues: CASSPLVSPYGYTF. CDR3 bases: TGTGCCAGCAGTCCCCTTGTCTCGCCCTATGGCTACACCTTC.